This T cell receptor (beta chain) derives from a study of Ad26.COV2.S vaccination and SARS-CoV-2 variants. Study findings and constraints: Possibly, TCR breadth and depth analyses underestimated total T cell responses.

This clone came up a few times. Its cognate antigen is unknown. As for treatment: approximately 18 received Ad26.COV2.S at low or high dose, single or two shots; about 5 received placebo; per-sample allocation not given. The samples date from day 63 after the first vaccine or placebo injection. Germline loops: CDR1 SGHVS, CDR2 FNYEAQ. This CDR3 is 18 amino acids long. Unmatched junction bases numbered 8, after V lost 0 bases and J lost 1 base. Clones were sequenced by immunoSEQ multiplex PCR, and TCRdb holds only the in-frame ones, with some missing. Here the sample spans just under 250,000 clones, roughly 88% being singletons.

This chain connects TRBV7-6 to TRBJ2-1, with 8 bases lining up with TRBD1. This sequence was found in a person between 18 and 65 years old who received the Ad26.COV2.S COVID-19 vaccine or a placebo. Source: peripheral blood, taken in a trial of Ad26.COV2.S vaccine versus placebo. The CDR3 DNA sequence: TGTGCCAGCAGCTTAGCCCCCGGACAGGGTGGGTCCTACAATGAGCAGTTCTTC. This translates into CASSLAPGQGGSYNEQFF.